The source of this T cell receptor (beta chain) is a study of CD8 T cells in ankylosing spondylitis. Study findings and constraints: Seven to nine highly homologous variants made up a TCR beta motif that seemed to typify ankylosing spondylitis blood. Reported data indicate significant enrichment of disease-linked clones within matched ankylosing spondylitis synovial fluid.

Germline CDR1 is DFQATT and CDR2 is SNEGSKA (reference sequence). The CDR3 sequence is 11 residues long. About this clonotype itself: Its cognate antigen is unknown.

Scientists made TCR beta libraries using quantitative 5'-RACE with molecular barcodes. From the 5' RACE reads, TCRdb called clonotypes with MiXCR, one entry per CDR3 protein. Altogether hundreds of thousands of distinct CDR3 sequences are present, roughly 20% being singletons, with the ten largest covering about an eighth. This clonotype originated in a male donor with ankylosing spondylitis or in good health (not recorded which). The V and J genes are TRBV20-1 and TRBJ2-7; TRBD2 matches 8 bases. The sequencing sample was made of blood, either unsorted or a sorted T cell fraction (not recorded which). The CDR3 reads CSPRGGYEQYF. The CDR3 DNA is TGCAGCCCACGGGGGGGGTACGAGCAGTACTTC.